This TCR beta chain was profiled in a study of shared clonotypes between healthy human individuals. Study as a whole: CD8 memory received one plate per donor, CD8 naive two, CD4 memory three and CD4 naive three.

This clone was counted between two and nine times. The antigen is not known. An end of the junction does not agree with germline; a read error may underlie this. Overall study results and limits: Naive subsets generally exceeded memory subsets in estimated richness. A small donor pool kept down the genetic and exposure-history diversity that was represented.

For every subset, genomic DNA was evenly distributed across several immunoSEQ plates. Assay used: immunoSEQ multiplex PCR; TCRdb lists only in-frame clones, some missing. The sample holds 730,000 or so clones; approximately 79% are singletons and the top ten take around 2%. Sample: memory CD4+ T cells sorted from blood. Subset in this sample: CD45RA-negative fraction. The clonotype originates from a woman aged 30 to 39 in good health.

The CDR3 protein is CASSYSGQAAF. In DNA, the CDR3 is TGTGCCAGCAGTTACTCGGGACAGGCCGCCTTC. This sequence joins TRBV6-5 and TRBJ1-2, with 8 bases aligning to TRBD1. Germline CDR1 reads MNHEY; CDR2 reads SVGAGI. This CDR3 comprises 11 residues.